What follows describes a single TCR beta chain. The entry originates in a study of blood T cell repertoires in COVID-19. The data were produced by immunoSEQ multiplex PCR, yet TCRdb's version contains in-frame clones alone and is incomplete. The sample shows approximately 100,000 clones, 75% to 85% of them seen only once. This receptor was taken from a man aged 55 to 70 with acute or convalescent COVID-19. Sequenced sample: peripheral blood.

The CDR3 region is CASSPAVGQGGYGYTF. In DNA, the CDR3 is TGTGCCAGCTCACCAGCCGTCGGACAGGGGGGGTATGGCTACACCTTC. V usage is TRBV18 and J usage is TRBJ1-2, with 10 bases aligning to TRBD1. Germline CDR1 and CDR2: KGHSH and LQKENI. With 2 bases clipped from V and 5 bases from J, the junction kept 8 bases outside the gene matches. The CDR3 contains 16 residues.